A selection of T cell receptor beta chains follows, all from one sample in a study of cytomegalovirus exposure and HLA in healthy donors. The protocol was immunoSEQ multiplex PCR, while the TCRdb copy is restricted to in-frame clones and leaves out a portion. Among roughly 120,000 clones listed, approximately 80% were seen once. Specimen: PBMCs. These receptors all come from a young woman in good health and CMV-seronegative. CDR3s include the opening cysteine and the closing phenylalanine or tryptophan. The D gene is left open where the match is weak. Rows give clone size only sometimes, using once, few, many, or a class for an expanded clone.

d_call	v_call	clone_size	j_call	cdr3_aa	cdr3_nt
TRBD1	TRBV13	.	TRBJ1-1	CASSPDRANTEAFF	TGTGCCAGCAGCCCCGACAGGGCGAACACTGAAGCTTTCTTT
TRBD2	TRBV28	few	TRBJ2-2	CASSPGTSENTGELFF	TGTGCCAGCAGTCCCGGGACTAGCGAGAACACCGGGGAGCTGTTTTTT
TRBD1	TRBV6-5	.	TRBJ2-6	CASSLGGTGANVLTF	TGTGCCAGCAGCCTAGGGGGCACTGGGGCCAACGTCCTGACTTTC
.	TRBV18	.	TRBJ1-4	CASSPPGAQEKLFF	TGTGCCAGCTCACCACCGGGGGCACAAGAAAAACTGTTTTTT
TRBD1	TRBV7-2	.	TRBJ1-1	CASSSHSQGAGEAFF	TGTGCCAGCAGCTCCCACTCTCAGGGGGCGGGTGAAGCTTTCTTT
.	TRBV6-5	.	TRBJ1-5	CASRQTGYSQPQHF	TGTGCCAGCAGGCAAACAGGGTATAGTCAGCCCCAGCATTTT
.	TRBV4-3	.	TRBJ2-3	CASSQDFVGTQYF	TGCGCCAGCAGCCAAGATTTCGTCGGTACGCAGTATTTT
.	TRBV7-2	.	TRBJ1-2	CASSPRGTYGYTF	TGTGCCAGCAGCCCTAGGGGGACCTATGGCTACACCTTC
TRBD1	TRBV19	once	TRBJ1-1	CASSIVVQGDTEAFF	TGTGCCAGTAGTATCGTTGTGCAGGGGGACACTGAAGCTTTCTTT
TRBD1	TRBV15	.	TRBJ1-1	CATNQPGQRAFF	TGTGCCACCAATCAACCGGGACAGAGGGCTTTCTTT
.	TRBV11-3	.	TRBJ1-2	CASSLSPTPNYGYTF	TGTGCCAGCAGCTTATCCCCGACACCTAACTATGGCTACACCTTC
.	TRBV6-6	few	TRBJ1-5	CASTPYSNQPQHF	TGTGCCAGCACCCCGTATAGCAATCAGCCCCAGCATTTT
TRBD2	TRBV2	.	TRBJ2-2	CASSEAARAGAPGELFF	TGTGCCAGCAGTGAAGCGGCGCGAGCGGGAGCCCCCGGGGAGCTGTTTTTT
.	TRBV6-6	.	TRBJ1-2	CASSYSRESFYGYTF	TGTGCCAGCAGTTACTCAAGGGAGTCTTTCTATGGCTACACCTTC
TRBD2	TRBV6-1	.	TRBJ2-1	CASSERAGGTPNEQFF	TGTGCCAGCAGTGAAAGAGCGGGAGGTACGCCCAATGAGCAGTTCTTC
TRBD2	TRBV4-1	.	TRBJ2-5	CASSPRLAKETQYF	TGCGCCAGCAGCCCTCGACTAGCGAAGGAGACCCAGTACTTC
.	TRBV18	.	TRBJ1-1	CASSPRGEETEAFF	TGTGCCAGCTCACCACGAGGGGAGGAAACTGAAGCTTTCTTT
.	TRBV6-6	.	TRBJ2-6	CASRTSASGANVLTF	TGTGCCAGCAGAACATCTGCCTCTGGGGCCAACGTCCTGACTTTC
.	TRBV5-1	.	TRBJ2-7	CASSFTYEQYF	TGCGCCAGCAGCTTTACCTACGAGCAGTACTTC
TRBD2	TRBV6-5	.	TRBJ2-7	CASSYGGGTRGEQYF	TGTGCCAGCAGTTACGGTGGGGGGACTAGGGGCGAGCAGTACTTC
.	TRBV6-1	.	TRBJ2-3	CASSEMFSGKQADTQYF	TGTGCCAGCAGTGAAATGTTTTCAGGGAAGCAGGCAGATACGCAGTATTTT
.	TRBV18	.	TRBJ1-2	CASSPPGSGYTF	TGTGCCAGCTCACCACCGGGGAGTGGCTACACCTTC
.	TRBV6-1	.	TRBJ1-2	CASSEARGQPYGYTF	TGTGCCAGCAGTGAAGCGCGCGGGCAGCCCTATGGCTACACCTTC
.	TRBV27	.	TRBJ2-3	CATMSSFSTDTQYF	TGTGCCACCATGAGTAGCTTCAGCACAGATACGCAGTATTTT
.	TRBV28	.	TRBJ2-5	CASSSPGASPGLETQYF	TGTGCCAGCAGTTCCCCCGGAGCCTCCCCGGGGTTAGAGACCCAGTACTTC
.	TRBV28	.	TRBJ2-3	CASTRASTDTQYF	TGTGCCAGCACGAGAGCTAGCACAGATACGCAGTATTTT
TRBD2	TRBV28	few	TRBJ2-5	CASRTLAGVETQYF	TGTGCCAGCAGGACACTAGCGGGAGTTGAGACCCAGTACTTC
.	TRBV6-1	.	TRBJ2-3	CASSSGQDTQYF	TGTGCCAGCAGCTCAGGCCAGGATACGCAGTATTTT
.	TRBV7-6	.	TRBJ1-1	CASSLTGNTEAFF	TGTGCCAGCAGCTTGACAGGGAACACTGAAGCTTTCTTT
.	TRBV29-1	.	TRBJ1-1	CSVGGDVEAFF	TGCAGCGTTGGGGGGGACGTTGAAGCTTTCTTT
.	TRBV28	.	TRBJ1-2	CASSLGGVRGYTF	TGTGCCAGCAGTTTAGGGGGGGTCCGGGGCTACACCTTC
TRBD2	TRBV28	.	TRBJ2-1	CASSLDGLVYNEQFF	TGTGCCAGCAGTTTAGACGGACTAGTCTACAATGAGCAGTTCTTC
TRBD2	TRBV7-2	.	TRBJ2-3	CASSYSGRNTDTQYF	TGTGCCAGCAGCTATAGCGGGAGAAACACAGATACGCAGTATTTT
.	TRBV6-1	.	TRBJ1-1	CASLWGVAEAFF	TGTGCCAGCTTATGGGGGGTGGCTGAAGCTTTCTTT
.	TRBV5-6	.	TRBJ1-1	CASSLGGRNTEAFF	TGTGCCAGCAGCTTGGGAGGCAGGAACACTGAAGCTTTCTTT
TRBD1	TRBV2	.	TRBJ2-7	CASSAGQGAPGGYEQYF	TGTGCCAGCAGTGCGGGACAGGGGGCCCCGGGTGGCTACGAGCAGTACTTC
.	TRBV11-2	.	TRBJ1-1	CASSLRRGWGEAFF	TGTGCCAGCAGCTTAAGGAGGGGCTGGGGTGAAGCTTTCTTT